This T cell receptor (beta chain) was sequenced in a study of CD8 T cells in ankylosing spondylitis (dated by TCRdb to 2016 to 2017). With regard to the full study: T cell receptor beta repertoires were profiled in healthy donors and ankylosing spondylitis patients so that disease-linked TCR variants could be found. The full study cohort comprised 25 ankylosing spondylitis patients and some 100 healthy donors. Peripheral blood was sampled, and synovial fluid was additionally collected from ankylosing spondylitis patients. General conclusions and limits of the study: A TCR beta motif made up of under ten highly homologous amino acid variants appeared to be characteristic of blood from ankylosing spondylitis patients. The disease-linked clones were reported to be significantly enriched in matched synovial fluid samples from ankylosing spondylitis patients. The disease-linked clones showed a CD8+ phenotype and occurred at relatively low frequencies in peripheral blood. Some motif variants were previously reported in synovial fluid and blood of reactive arthritis patients, suggesting common disease-initiation mechanisms.

This clonotype has ten or more counts. Its antigen is unknown. No quality values exist for individual bases; no much larger clone is one base distant. Counted from cysteine to phenylalanine, this CDR3 has 15 amino acids. Of the read, only the CDR3 DNA is kept; its 45 bases are in frame from base 1. At the junction V is shortened by 3 bases and J by 2 bases, with 14 bases in between. For CDR1 and CDR2, the germline V gene (reference sequence) lists DFQATT and SNEGSKA. This sample was sequenced with an Illumina HiSeq 2500. Quantitative 5'-RACE with molecular barcodes was the method used to prepare the TCR beta libraries. In the paper's pipeline: To identify disease-linked TCR variants, a new computational method was used, one built on a probabilistic model of VDJ rearrangement. Using fastp at Q25 and MiXCR, TCRdb reprocessed the public reads and kept productive beta chains. Records with the same CDR3 protein are collapsed into one entry carrying the most frequent genes and DNA. These V and J calls are TCRdb output, not the study's own analysis. The sample table shows 750,000 to 850,000 distinct CDR3 sequences, and about 10% are seen once. 0.45% to 0.6% of the sample is held by the ten biggest clonotypes.

The sequenced material came from blood, either unsorted or a sorted T cell fraction (not recorded which). Rearrangement joined TRBV20-1 to TRBJ1-5; the D gene is unclear. The TCR comes from a male donor with ankylosing spondylitis. The nucleotide sequence reads as follows: TGCAGTGCTAGTAGGCCCCCGGGTGGCAATCAGCCCCAGCATTTT. Its protein is CSASRPPGGNQPQHF.